The present entry profiles one TCR beta chain with its context. These data originate in a study of OX40 agonist ivuxolimab in advanced cancers. Sequencing used immunoSEQ multiplex PCR; TCRdb keeps in-frame clones, though not all of them. The repertoire holds 21,000 or so clones, with 76% as singletons. The sequence was collected from an adult with an advanced solid tumor such as melanoma, head and neck, liver or kidney cancer. The source was CD4+ or CD8+ T cells sorted from blood, collected in a trial of the OX40 agonist ivuxolimab.

CDR3 region: CASSQYQDEQYF. Written as DNA, the CDR3 is TGTGCCAGCAGCCAGTACCAGGACGAGCAGTACTTC. V gene TRBV7-9 combines with J gene TRBJ2-7; D is ambiguous. From germline, CDR1 is SEHNR and CDR2 FQNEAQ (reference sequence). The V and J ends lost 5 bases and 5 bases respectively, with 10 bases between them. This CDR3 has 12 amino acids.